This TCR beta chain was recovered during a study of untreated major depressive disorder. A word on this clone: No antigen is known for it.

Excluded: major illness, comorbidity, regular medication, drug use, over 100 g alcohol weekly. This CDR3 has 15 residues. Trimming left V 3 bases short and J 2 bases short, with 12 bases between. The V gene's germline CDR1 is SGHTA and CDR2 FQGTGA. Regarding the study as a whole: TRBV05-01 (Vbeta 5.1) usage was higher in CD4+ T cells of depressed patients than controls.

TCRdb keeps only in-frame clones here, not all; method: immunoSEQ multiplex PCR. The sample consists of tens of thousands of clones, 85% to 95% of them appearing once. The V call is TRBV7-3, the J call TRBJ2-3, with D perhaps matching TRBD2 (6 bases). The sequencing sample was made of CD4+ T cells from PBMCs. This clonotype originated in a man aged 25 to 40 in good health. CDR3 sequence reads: CASSFGLSVTDTQYF. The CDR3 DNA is TGTGCCAGCAGCTTTGGACTATCGGTCACAGATACGCAGTATTTT.